The 18 T cell receptor beta chains below all came from one sample that was sequenced in a study of cytomegalovirus exposure and HLA in healthy donors. The study ran its PCR with 60 Vbeta and 13 Jbeta primers. Some clones are missing from TCRdb's copy, which holds only in-frame ones; the method was immunoSEQ multiplex PCR. The table has some 180,000 clones, 82% seen once. The sequenced sample consisted of PBMCs. Receptors originate from a man aged 35 to 55 in good health and CMV-seronegative.

This clone was seen only a few times. The chain uses TRBV11-3 and TRBJ2-1, with 8 bases fitting TRBD1. V was pared by 4 bases and J by 8 bases, with 10 bases of the junction left unmatched. The CDR3 runs to 15 residues. CDR1 is SGHNT and CDR2 is YENEEA in the germline V gene. CDR3 sequence: CASSSGQGVIHEQFF. The CDR3 coding sequence is TGTGCCAGCAGCTCCGGACAGGGTGTCATTCATGAGCAGTTCTTC. Filled out from reference TRBV11-3 and TRBJ2-1, the complete variable domain reads EAGVVQSPRYKIIEKKQPVAFWCNPISGHNTLYWYLQNLGQGPELLIRYENEEAVDDSQLPKDRFSAERLKGVDSTLKIQPAELGDSAVYLCASSSGQGVIHEQFFGPGTRLTVL.

This clone came up once. This chain uses TRBV7-2 with TRBJ2-4, with D perhaps matching TRBD1 (6 bases). V was clipped by 2 bases and J by 10 bases, with 9 bases between them. The germline gives CDR1 SGHTA, CDR2 FQGNSA. The CDR3 loop spans 12 amino acids. CDR3 DNA sequence: TGTGCCAGCAGCTTACCGCAGGGGATTCAGTACTTC. This gives the protein CASSLPQGIQYF.

The V gene is TRBV6-6, the J gene TRBJ2-3, with TRBD1 matching over 9 bases. The V segment lost 6 bases and the J segment 2 bases; nucleotides outside the gene matches: 9. The germline gives CDR1 MNHNY, CDR2 SVGAGI (reference sequence). CDR3 length equals 16 residues. CDR3 loop: CASRQGQGLSTDTQYF. In DNA, the CDR3 is TGTGCCAGCAGACAGGGACAGGGTTTATCCACAGATACGCAGTATTTT.

The J gene is TRBJ2-5, the V gene TRBV4-1; D possibly corresponds to TRBD2 (6 bases). The CDR3 totals 14 residues. Germline lookup yields CDR1 MGHRA and CDR2 YSYEKL. Trimming removed 6 bases from V and 1 base from J, with 12 bases in between. CDR3: CASSRTGSQETQYF. In DNA form, the CDR3 reads TGCGCCAGCAGTCGAACCGGGAGCCAAGAGACCCAGTACTTC.

This clone was picked up one time. This chain uses TRBV5-4 with TRBJ1-2; TRBD1 matches 9 bases. Germline trimming cut 3 bases from V and 6 bases from J; bases unmatched to any gene: 15. Looked up from germline, CDR1 is SGHNT and CDR2 is YYREEE (reference sequence). The CDR3 is made up of 17 amino acids. CDR3 DNA: TGTGCCAGCAGCTCACGGGACAGGGTTTTCGGGGGAGATGGCTACACCTTC. It is translated as CASSSRDRVFGGDGYTF.

The chain joins TRBV9 to TRBJ1-6; 11 bases align to TRBD1. Looked up from germline, CDR1 is SGDLS and CDR2 is YYNGEE. After removal of 2 bases from V and 14 bases from J, the junction contained 9 bases not matched to a gene. CDR3 length equals 15 residues. The CDR3 coding sequence is TGTGCCAGCAGCGTGGGACAGGGGGGTCCTAGGACCCTCCACTTT. Translated, it gives CASSVGQGGPRTLHF.

In this sample, this clone turned up a few times. The chain has TRBV5-5 and TRBJ2-5; 14 nucleotides agree with TRBD2. The CDR3 is 16 residues long. The germline V gene encodes CDR1 SGHKS and CDR2 YYEKEE (reference sequence). Germline trimming cut 3 bases from V and 5 bases from J; bases unmatched to any gene: 6. The CDR3 region has the DNA TGTGCCAGCAGCTGGACTAGCGGGAGGTCGGGGGAGACCCAGTACTTC. It specifies CASSWTSGRSGETQYF.

The chain carries TRBV7-3 and TRBJ2-5; 9 nucleotides line up with TRBD1. Germline V gives CDR1 SGHTA, CDR2 FQGTGA. V lost 5 bases, J lost 10 bases, and 11 bases stayed unmatched. This CDR3 has 14 residues. CDR3 region: CASSPQGAYGDQYF. DNA for the CDR3: TGTGCCAGCAGCCCACAGGGGGCATACGGTGACCAGTACTTC.

The chain has TRBV11-3 and TRBJ2-2, with 8 bases identical to TRBD1. The CDR3 sequence is 15 residues long. Germline assignment: CDR1 SGHNT and CDR2 YENEEA. The V and J ends lost 3 bases and 5 bases, in that order; junction bases with no gene match: 5. CDR3 residues: CASSFRDRQTGELFF. The CDR3 nucleotides are TGTGCCAGCAGCTTCCGGGACAGGCAAACCGGGGAGCTGTTTTTT.

The chain couples TRBV5-1 to TRBJ2-1; the D gene is possibly TRBD2 (6 bases). Trimming stripped 8 bases from V and 5 bases from J, with 17 bases between. CDR1 is SGHRS and CDR2 is YFSETQ in the germline V gene. This CDR3 comprises 14 residues. This CDR3 reads CASTITSSHNEQFF. CDR3 coding DNA: TGCGCCAGTACCATCACTAGCAGCCACAATGAGCAGTTCTTC.

The V and J genes are TRBV6-5 and TRBJ2-1; 7 bases match TRBD2. Trimming took 8 bases from V and 0 from J; bases not matched to a gene: 7. The CDR3 contains 15 residues. From germline, CDR1 is MNHEY and CDR2 SVGAGI. The CDR3 DNA sequence: TGTGCCAGCCGAGCGGGAACGACCTCCTACAATGAGCAGTTCTTC. The encoded protein is CASRAGTTSYNEQFF.

The table lists this clone with a few counts. The rearrangement links TRBV7-3 to TRBJ2-7; possible D gene TRBD2, 5 bases. V lost 1 base to trimming and J lost 2 bases, with 6 bases between them. CDR3 size: 13 residues. Germline assignment: CDR1 SGHTA and CDR2 FQGTGA. The CDR3 DNA sequence: TGTGCCAGCAGCTTAAATAGCGCCTACGAGCAGTACTTC. Protein sequence: CASSLNSAYEQYF.

V gene TRBV7-9 combines with J gene TRBJ1-2; 7 bases line up with TRBD1. The CDR3 spans 15 residues. With 4 bases clipped from V and 4 bases from J, the junction kept 9 bases outside the gene matches. CDR1 and CDR2 from the germline V gene are SEHNR and FQNEAQ (reference sequence). CDR3 sequence (DNA): TGTGCCAGCAGCTCGGGGACAGCATCTCTCTATGGCTACACCTTC. Residues: CASSSGTASLYGYTF.

The J gene is TRBJ1-5, the V gene TRBV4-2, with D perhaps TRBD1 (6 bases). This CDR3 contains 18 residues. The ends were cut back, 1 base at V and 7 bases at J, with 23 bases in the middle. In germline, CDR1 is LGHNA, CDR2 YNFKEQ. The CDR3 is CASSQVRGYREGGQPQHF. The CDR3 DNA reads as TGTGCCAGCAGCCAAGTTAGGGGATACAGGGAAGGAGGACAGCCCCAGCATTTT.

In DNA form, the CDR3 reads TGTGCCAGCAGCCTACTAGCGGGAGCGGGCACCGGGGAGCTGTTTTTT. This sequence encodes CASSLLAGAGTGELFF. The rearrangement joins TRBV5-6 to TRBJ2-2; 11 bases are shared with TRBD2. The V gene's germline CDR1 is SGHDT and CDR2 YYEEEE. With V trimmed by 4 bases and J by 4 bases, 6 bases remained unmatched. This CDR3 has 16 residues.

The rearrangement uses TRBV30 and TRBJ2-1; maybe TRBD2 (6 bases). The CDR3 has 14 amino acids. Trimming shortened V by 0 bases and J by 4 bases, and 10 bases separated the two germline ends. Germline V gene lookup returns CDR1 GTSNPN and CDR2 SVGIG (reference sequence). The CDR3 region has the DNA TGTGCCTGGAGTGTACCGGGACTGTACAATGAGCAGTTCTTC. Translated: CAWSVPGLYNEQFF.

The V call is TRBV11-3, the J call TRBJ2-5; perhaps TRBD1 as D (8 bases). Trimming left V 5 bases short and J 0 bases short, with 25 bases between. Germline values: CDR1 SGHNT, CDR2 YENEEA. This CDR3 is built from 19 residues. In nucleotides, the CDR3 is TGTGCCAGCAGCCTAATGACAGGGGAGGGAGCGGGGTACCAAGAGACCCAGTACTTC. Its protein is CASSLMTGEGAGYQETQYF.

The CDR3 loop reads CASSGQGNYGYTF. The CDR3 bases are TGTGCCAGCAGCGGGCAGGGTAACTATGGCTACACCTTC. This chain links TRBV9 with TRBJ1-2, with a possible D match to TRBD1 (5 bases). With 3 bases removed from V and 1 base from J, the gap between germline ends came to 7 bases. Germline V gene lookup returns CDR1 SGDLS and CDR2 YYNGEE. The CDR3 length is 13 residues.